This T cell receptor beta chain was obtained from a study of T cell repertoires in cytomegalovirus infection. Study summary: Both a matching HLA type and CMV infection were indicated by public TCR beta signatures.

TCRdb ran MiXCR on the reads and lists one entry per CDR3 protein. The sample consists of 230,000 or so distinct CDR3 sequences, less than 50% of them appearing once. Study outcomes and limitations: In two of eight donors, the top clonotype was HLA-C-restricted CMV-specific.

A note on this clonotype: No antigen is known for it.

The source was CD8+ T cells from cultured PBMCs, collected from culture after CMV antigen stimulation. The origin of this receptor is a human donor in good health (CMV status not recorded). Some clones in this sample may be carry-over from other donors' samples.

CDR3 in amino acids: CASSTTGVEQYF. CDR3 DNA sequence: TGTGCCAGCAGTACCACAGGGGTCGAGCAGTACTTC. The chain links TRBV12-3 or TRBV12-4 to TRBJ2-7; 7 nucleotides align to TRBD1. Unmatched junction bases numbered 4, after V lost 5 bases and J lost 6 bases. The CDR3 runs 12 residues.